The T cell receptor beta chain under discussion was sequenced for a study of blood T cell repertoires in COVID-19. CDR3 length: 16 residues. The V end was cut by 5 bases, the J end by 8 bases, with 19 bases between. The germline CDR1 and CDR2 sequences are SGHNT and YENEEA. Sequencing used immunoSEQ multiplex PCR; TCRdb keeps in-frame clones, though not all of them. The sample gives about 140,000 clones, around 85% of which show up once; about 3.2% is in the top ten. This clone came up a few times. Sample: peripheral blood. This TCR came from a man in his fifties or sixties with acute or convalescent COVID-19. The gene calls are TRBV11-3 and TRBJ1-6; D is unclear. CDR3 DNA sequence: TGTGCCAGCAGCCCCAGCCGGACTCGACCCGATTCACCCCTCCACTTT. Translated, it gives CASSPSRTRPDSPLHF.